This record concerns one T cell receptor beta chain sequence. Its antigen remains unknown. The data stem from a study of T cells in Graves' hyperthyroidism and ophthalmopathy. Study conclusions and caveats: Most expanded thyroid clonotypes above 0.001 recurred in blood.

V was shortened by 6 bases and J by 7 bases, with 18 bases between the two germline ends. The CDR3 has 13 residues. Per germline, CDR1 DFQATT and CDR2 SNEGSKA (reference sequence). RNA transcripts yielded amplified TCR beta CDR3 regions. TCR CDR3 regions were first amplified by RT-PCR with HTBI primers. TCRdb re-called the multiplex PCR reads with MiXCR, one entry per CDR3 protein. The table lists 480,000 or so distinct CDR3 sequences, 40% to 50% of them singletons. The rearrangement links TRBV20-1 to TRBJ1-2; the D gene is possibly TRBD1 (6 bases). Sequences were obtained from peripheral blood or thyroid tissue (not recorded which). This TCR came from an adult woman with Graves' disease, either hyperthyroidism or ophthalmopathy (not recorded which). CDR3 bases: TGCAGTGCCCGCGAACAGGGTCCCCTTGGCTACACCTTC. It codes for CSAREQGPLGYTF.